These T cell receptor beta chains were read from a single sample in a study of blood T cell repertoires in COVID-19. Profiled with immunoSEQ multiplex PCR; TCRdb holds only in-frame clones, not every one. The table includes roughly 100,000 clones, roughly 89% detected once. The sequencing sample was made of peripheral blood. These receptors were taken from a woman aged 50 to 60 with COVID-19, enrolled during active disease. Both conserved end residues are part of each CDR3. A D gene is named only where the DNA matches it firmly. Clone sizes are given selectively: once, few, many, or a class where the clone is expanded.

>TRBD1|TRBJ1-2|.|TRBV12-5
CASGLGTGQGGYGYTF
TGTGCTAGTGGGCTTGGGACGGGACAGGGGGGCTATGGCTACACCTTC
>TRBD1|TRBJ1-1|.|TRBV5-8
CASSWAPGQGSTEAFF
TGTGCCAGCAGCTGGGCTCCGGGACAGGGGAGCACTGAAGCTTTCTTT
>TRBD2|TRBJ2-3|.|TRBV9
CASSVGGGVGDTQYF
TGTGCCAGCAGCGTAGGCGGGGGGGTTGGAGATACGCAGTATTTT
>.|TRBJ2-3|.|TRBV11-3
CASGEEDTQYF
TGTGCCAGCGGCGAGGAAGATACGCAGTATTTT
>.|TRBJ1-4|.|TRBV5-1
CASSLSGINEKLFF
TGCGCCAGCAGCTTGTCAGGGATTAATGAAAAACTGTTTTTT
>.|TRBJ1-5|.|TRBV7-2
CASSLYPGGNQPQHF
TGTGCCAGCAGCTTATATCCTGGAGGCAATCAGCCCCAGCATTTT
>.|TRBJ1-2|.|TRBV30
CAWSRQGYGYTF
TGTGCCTGGAGTCGGCAGGGCTATGGCTACACCTTC
>TRBD1|TRBJ2-2|.|TRBV19
CASSSRQGNTGELFF
TGTGCCAGTAGTTCCAGACAGGGGAACACCGGGGAGCTGTTTTTT
>TRBD1|TRBJ2-7|.|TRBV4-3
CASSQARGRSYEQYF
TGCGCCAGCAGCCAGGCAAGGGGGCGCAGCTACGAGCAGTACTTC
>.|TRBJ1-2|.|TRBV2
CASIAGTLGYGYTF
TGTGCCAGTATCGCGGGGACCCTCGGCTATGGCTACACCTTC
>TRBD1|TRBJ2-3|.|TRBV5-6
CASSLRTGGVSNTQYF
TGTGCCAGCAGCCTGAGGACAGGGGGAGTATCAAATACGCAGTATTTT
>.|TRBJ2-1|.|TRBV19
CASSMETRIAEQFF
TGTGCCAGTAGTATGGAGACTAGAATCGCCGAGCAGTTCTTC
>TRBD1|TRBJ2-6|.|TRBV7-9
CASSYSPGTGSGANVLTF
TGTGCCAGCAGCTATTCCCCCGGGACAGGGAGCGGGGCCAACGTCCTGACTTTC
>.|TRBJ1-5|.|TRBV19
CATHPRYRAANQPQHF
TGTGCCACCCACCCGCGGTACAGGGCTGCCAATCAGCCCCAGCATTTT
>TRBD1|TRBJ1-2|.|TRBV2
CASSIDRGEGYTF
TGTGCCAGCAGTATTGACAGGGGCGAGGGCTACACCTTC
>TRBD1|TRBJ1-1|.|TRBV24-1
CATSPWTGEIEAFF
TGTGCCACCAGCCCATGGACAGGGGAGATTGAAGCTTTCTTT
>TRBD1|TRBJ2-7|.|TRBV5-1
CASSLGGTGGYEQYF
TGCGCCAGCAGCTTGGGTGGGACAGGGGGCTACGAGCAGTACTTC
>.|TRBJ1-1|.|TRBV12-3/TRBV12-4
CASSLSVLEAFF
TGTGCCAGCAGTTTGTCTGTCCTCGAAGCTTTCTTT
>.|TRBJ1-6|few|TRBV7-3
CASSSQAFGSPLHF
TGTGCCAGCAGCTCACAGGCCTTTGGGTCACCCCTCCACTTT
>TRBD2|TRBJ2-3|.|TRBV7-9
CASSGQLAGSTQYF
TGTGCCAGCAGCGGACAGCTAGCGGGAAGTACGCAGTATTTT
>TRBD1|TRBJ1-4|.|TRBV19
CASSRTGDTEKLFF
TGTGCCAGTAGCCGGACAGGGGATACTGAAAAACTGTTTTTT
>.|TRBJ1-3|.|TRBV5-8
CASSLGSSGNTIYF
TGTGCCAGCAGCTTGGGGAGTTCTGGAAACACCATATATTTT
>TRBD2|TRBJ2-1|.|TRBV27
CASSLAGGGANEQFF
TGTGCCAGCAGCCTAGCGGGCGGGGGGGCCAATGAGCAGTTCTTC
>.|TRBJ1-1|.|TRBV6-2/TRBV6-3
CASSYGRLNTEAFF
TGTGCCAGCAGTTACGGGAGACTGAACACTGAAGCTTTCTTT
>TRBD2|TRBJ2-3|.|TRBV11-2
CASSLGVSGTTDTQYF
TGTGCCAGCAGCTTAGGGGTTAGCGGGACGACAGATACGCAGTATTTT
>.|TRBJ2-5|.|TRBV18
CASSPTKGTQETQYF
TGTGCCAGCTCACCTACGAAGGGGACTCAAGAGACCCAGTACTTC
>.|TRBJ1-6|.|TRBV3-1/TRBV3-2
CASSHLDMNSPLHF
TGTGCCAGCAGCCATCTCGACATGAATTCACCCCTCCACTTT
>.|TRBJ2-7|.|TRBV5-6
CASTVDSRGAFYEQYF
TGTGCCAGCACCGTGGACAGCCGAGGGGCCTTCTACGAGCAGTACTTC
>.|TRBJ2-1|.|TRBV18
CASSPPRNEQFF
TGTGCCAGCTCACCACCCAGGAATGAGCAGTTCTTC
>TRBD2|TRBJ2-7|.|TRBV7-2
CASSRTLAGATYEQYF
TGTGCCAGCAGTCGGACTTTAGCGGGGGCGACCTACGAGCAGTACTTC
>TRBD2|TRBJ2-3|.|TRBV15
CATSRDTSGSTDTQYF
TGTGCCACCAGCAGAGATACTAGCGGAAGCACAGATACGCAGTATTTT
>TRBD1|TRBJ2-4|.|TRBV6-5
CASRVPGQGQNIQYF
TGTGCCAGCAGGGTCCCTGGACAGGGCCAAAACATTCAGTACTTC
>.|TRBJ1-2|.|TRBV14
CASSPVATLANYGYTF
TGTGCCAGCAGCCCAGTAGCCACCCTAGCTAACTATGGCTACACCTTC
>TRBD1|TRBJ2-3|.|TRBV27
CASSFFRDRGWDTQYF
TGTGCCAGCAGTTTTTTCCGGGACAGGGGTTGGGATACGCAGTATTTT
>.|TRBJ1-5|few|TRBV19
CASSIGRIQPQHF
TGTGCCAGTAGTATAGGCAGGATCCAGCCCCAGCATTTT
>.|TRBJ2-3|.|TRBV7-8
CASRPSSGYTDTQYF
TGTGCCAGCAGACCCTCTTCGGGGTACACAGATACGCAGTATTTT
>.|TRBJ2-1|few|TRBV9
CASSVGDNEQFF
TGTGCCAGCAGCGTAGGCGACAATGAGCAGTTCTTC
>TRBD1|TRBJ1-4|.|TRBV6-6
CASSYPGQGSLFF
TGTGCCAGCAGTTATCCGGGACAGGGCTCCCTGTTTTTT
>.|TRBJ2-3|.|TRBV6-4
CASSPEGRRGLQYF
TGTGCCAGCAGCCCGGAGGGGCGGAGAGGACTACAGTATTTT
>.|TRBJ1-5|once|TRBV27
CASSSPGTQHF
TGTGCCAGCAGTTCACCAGGTACCCAGCATTTT
>TRBD1|TRBJ1-1|.|TRBV7-2
CASSRDRATEAFF
TGTGCCAGCAGCCGGGACAGAGCCACTGAAGCTTTCTTT
>.|TRBJ1-5|.|TRBV12-5
CASGLVPGIGSNQPQHF
TGTGCTAGTGGTTTGGTTCCCGGGATCGGAAGCAATCAGCCCCAGCATTTT
>TRBD1|TRBJ1-5|once|TRBV24-1
CATSLGTGGWDNQPQHF
TGTGCCACCAGTTTGGGGACAGGCGGTTGGGACAATCAGCCCCAGCATTTT
>.|TRBJ2-2|.|TRBV5-6
CASSLAVSGPPGELFF
TGTGCCAGCAGCTTGGCGGTTTCAGGGCCCCCCGGGGAGCTGTTTTTT
>.|TRBJ2-6|.|TRBV4-1
CVSSQGYRAGANVLTF
TGCGTCAGCAGCCAAGGGTACAGGGCTGGGGCCAACGTCCTGACTTTC
>.|TRBJ1-3|.|TRBV5-6
CASSSRALSGNTIYF
TGTGCCAGCAGCTCCAGGGCCTTAAGCGGAAACACCATATATTTT
>.|TRBJ1-4|.|TRBV2
CASSVGVISNEKLFF
TGTGCCAGCAGTGTCGGGGTAATATCTAATGAAAAACTGTTTTTT
>.|TRBJ2-5|.|TRBV3-1/TRBV3-2
CASSQRRETQYF
TGTGCCAGCAGCCAACGGAGGGAGACCCAGTACTTC
>TRBD1|TRBJ1-5|.|TRBV24-1
CATSDSDRNQPQHF
TGTGCCACCAGTGATTCGGACAGGAATCAGCCCCAGCATTTT
>.|TRBJ1-5|.|TRBV6-5
CANILDQPQHF
TGTGCCAATATCCTTGATCAGCCCCAGCATTTT
>.|TRBJ1-1|.|TRBV19
CASRMGANTEAFF
TGTGCCAGTCGCATGGGGGCTAACACTGAAGCTTTCTTT
>.|TRBJ1-3|.|TRBV5-8
CASSLGVLRGNTIYF
TGTGCCAGCAGCTTGGGTGTTCTGAGAGGAAACACCATATATTTT
>TRBD1|TRBJ1-2|few|TRBV28
CAIPSRGTASANYGYTF
TGTGCCATCCCCTCTAGGGGGACAGCCTCAGCTAACTATGGCTACACCTTC
>.|TRBJ1-4|.|TRBV5-6
CASSRSGVTNEKLFF
TGTGCCAGCAGCCGTTCGGGAGTAACTAATGAAAAACTGTTTTTT
>.|TRBJ1-1|.|TRBV18
CASSPMGADTEAFF
TGTGCCAGCTCACCGATGGGGGCGGACACTGAAGCTTTCTTT
>.|TRBJ2-2|.|TRBV3-1/TRBV3-2
CASSQVGGGSGELFF
TGTGCCAGCAGCCAAGTCGGAGGGGGCTCCGGGGAGCTGTTTTTT